This entry is about one T cell receptor (beta chain). The antigen remains unidentified. The source of the sample is a study of T-cell memory formation after mild COVID-19. Researchers used 5'RACE with constant-segment primers to make TCR alpha and TCR beta cDNA libraries that carry sample barcodes and UMIs. TCRdb used MiXCR to reprocess the 5' RACE reads, holding one entry per CDR3 protein. Of 65,000 to 90,000 distinct CDR3 sequences in the sample, roughly 14% were seen once. Study conclusions and caveats: Clones that got smaller from day 15 to 85 had even CD4/CD8, while clones growing later tipped toward CD4+. Memory from before infection featured some responding clones, which suggests cross-reactive memory joined.

The CDR3 is made up of 15 amino acids. V was trimmed by 3 bases and J by 1 base, leaving 9 bases between them. In germline, CDR1 is LNHNV, CDR2 YYDKDF (reference sequence). Material: PBMCs or a T cell subset sorted from them (not recorded which). The source of this sequence is an adult woman who had mild COVID-19 (a few samples of this study predate the infection). Cell type and time point are not known. The genes are TRBV15 and TRBJ2-2, with unresolved D. The DNA for the CDR3 is TGTGCCACCAGCAGCATTCGAGGGAACACCGGGGAGCTGTTTTTT. Translating it yields CATSSIRGNTGELFF.